A few counts support the clone carrying this TCR beta chain. The antigen is not known. A much larger clone differs by one base, so this may be a read error. CDR1 and CDR2 from the germline V gene are MNHEY and SVGAGI. The CDR3 totals 16 residues. Samples had at least 6.5 million PBMCs isolated from them. Samples each yielded at least 5 micrograms of total RNA. The source of the sample is a study of blood T cells in healthy people across ages. Study results and limitations: Any changes in expanded clonotypes were possibly confounded, as donor CMV status remained unknown.

For the second PCR, which ran for about 7 to 12 cycles, a sample-barcoded 5' primer and a J-beta primer mix were used. TCRdb re-derived calls from the 5' RACE reads in MiXCR, one entry per CDR3 protein. The sample carries over a million distinct CDR3 sequences, more than 40% recorded once. The source material was blood. V gene TRBV6-5 combines with J gene TRBJ2-7, with TRBD1 matching over 9 bases. This TCR came from a woman aged 55-70 years in good health. The CDR3 DNA reads TGTGCCAGCAGTCCCGGGACAGGGAAGTTTTCCTGCGAGCAGTACTTC. Protein: CASSPGTGKFSCEQYF.